Listed below are T cell receptor beta chains from one sample, sequenced in a study of vaccination and CD4 T cells after COVID-19. TCRdb ran MiXCR on the PCR reads and lists one entry per CDR3 protein. The sample has 20,000 to 25,000 distinct CDR3 sequences; under 45% are singletons. The antigens for these receptors are not known. The sample consisted of CD4+ T cells from blood, cultured in vitro, taken before SARS-CoV-2 vaccination. Receptors were obtained from a human donor who received a COVID-19 vaccine. Each CDR3 is given with its conserved first and last residue. The D gene is left open where the match is weak. Clone size is shown for a subset of rows, as once, few, many or a class of expanded clone.

cdr3_length j_call v_call clone_size d_call cdr3_nt cdr3_aa
14 TRBJ1-2 TRBV7-9 . . TGTGCCAGCAGCTTAGGAGGGACCCACTATGGCTACGCCTTC CASSLGGTHYGYAF
14 TRBJ1-2 TRBV10-3 few TRBD1 TGTGCCATCAGTTCATCTGACAGGGAAGAGGGCTACACCTTC CAISSSDREEGYTF
15 TRBJ2-6 TRBV20-1 . . TGCAGTGCTAGAGCCCAGGGCGCTGGGGCCAACGTCCTGACTTTC CSARAQGAGANVLTF
13 TRBJ1-1 TRBV6-1 few . TGTGCCAGCACCCAGGGGCTCTTTACTGAAGCTTTCTTT CASTQGLFTEAFF
14 TRBJ2-3 TRBV18 few . TGTGCCAGCTCACCGGATAAAGCTACAGATACGCAGTATTTT CASSPDKATDTQYF
16 TRBJ1-6 TRBV6-1 few . TGTGCCAGCAGTCGCTCCGGGACACAAAATAATTCACCCCTCCACTTT CASSRSGTQNNSPLHF
14 TRBJ2-7 TRBV20-1 few TRBD1 TGCAGTGCTAGAGGGACAGGGAGCTCCTACGAGCAGTACTTC CSARGTGSSYEQYF
15 TRBJ1-2 TRBV5-1 . . TGCGCCAGCAGCTTGGACCGGACAGATCTCTATGGCTACACCTTC CASSLDRTDLYGYTF
13 TRBJ1-2 TRBV6-1 medium-sized . TGTGCCAGCAGTAAGCTGAAGGGGGGCGGCTACACCTTC CASSKLKGGGYTF
13 TRBJ2-6 TRBV7-7 once . TGTGCCAGCAGCGGGGGGGCAGCCAACGTCCTGACTTTC CASSGGAANVLTF
15 TRBJ2-1 TRBV6-1 few . TGTGCCAGCAGTGAATTCAGGTATTCCTACAATGAGCAGTTCTTC CASSEFRYSYNEQFF
14 TRBJ2-3 TRBV6-2/TRBV6-3 few TRBD1 TGTGCCAGCAGCCACAGGGGGAACACAGATACGCAGTATTTT CASSHRGNTDTQYF
14 TRBJ2-7 TRBV6-1 . . TGTGCCAGCCACCACGGGATCCGTCCCTACGAGCAGTACTTC CASHHGIRPYEQYF
13 TRBJ1-6 TRBV7-8 . . TGTGCCAGCAGCTTAGTCGGGGATTCACCCCTCCACTTT CASSLVGDSPLHF
15 TRBJ2-1 TRBV28 . TRBD2 TGTGCCAGCAGTATACTAGCGGGGGGCCACAATGAGCAGTTCTTC CASSILAGGHNEQFF
16 TRBJ2-3 TRBV20-1 once . TGCAGTGCTAGGCCCGATGCAGGGTCTAGCACAGATACGCAGTATTTT CSARPDAGSSTDTQYF
16 TRBJ2-6 TRBV6-1 . TRBD1 TGTGCCACCGGGGGGACAGGGTCGGCTGGGGCCAACGTCCTGACTTTC CATGGTGSAGANVLTF
14 TRBJ2-5 TRBV10-3 . . TGTGCCATCAGTGAGGGACAAGCACAAGAGACCCAGTACTTC CAISEGQAQETQYF
13 TRBJ2-3 TRBV29-1 . . TGCAGCGTTGCAACGGGCGGCACAGATACGCAGTATTTT CSVATGGTDTQYF
16 TRBJ2-7 TRBV6-2/TRBV6-3 . TRBD1 TGTGCCAGCAGAACCCTGGGACAGGGAAACACCTACGAGCAGTACTTC CASRTLGQGNTYEQYF
15 TRBJ1-2 TRBV18 . . TGTGCCAGCTCACCACAGGGTAGAGTGGCCTATGGCTACACCTTC CASSPQGRVAYGYTF
21 TRBJ1-6 TRBV6-1 . TRBD1 TGTGCCAGCTCCGGGACAGGGGAAATGTTCTATCCGAGCTCCTATAATTCACCCCTCCACTTT CASSGTGEMFYPSSYNSPLHF
15 TRBJ1-2 TRBV2 few TRBD1 TGTGCCAGCAGTGAAGACAGGGGGAGAGGGTATGACTACACCTTC CASSEDRGRGYDYTF
14 TRBJ2-7 TRBV20-1 . . TGCAGTGCTAGTGGCCCAGGGACCCTATACGAGCAGTACTTC CSASGPGTLYEQYF